The clone carrying this TCR beta chain was seen more than once but under ten times. Losses at the gene ends were 2 bases for V and 9 bases for J; bases not matched to a gene: 7. This CDR3 region has 14 residues. This sample is drawn from a study of blood T cell repertoires in COVID-19. Across the whole study: The United States, Italy and Spain provided the acute and convalescent COVID-19 samples. PBMCs, B-cell-depleted T cells, or T cells provided the cDNA or gDNA that made up the material.

As handled by the study authors: Using reference gene primer amplification, nucleated cell counts were estimated. TCRdb's table, derived via immunoSEQ multiplex PCR, lists solely in-frame clones and lacks some. V, J and clone size derive from that table, while D and trimming were established from the DNA sequence. This repertoire shows some 100,000 clones, roughly 80% found once; its top ten account for roughly 12%. The source material was peripheral blood. The sequence derives from a woman aged 70-85 years with active or convalescent COVID-19. The chain recombines TRBV23-1 with TRBJ2-1; TRBD1 matches at 7 bases. TRBV23-1 is marked as an open reading frame, function uncertain. CDR3 bases: TGCGCCAGCAGTCAACCTTGGGACAGCACTGAGCAGTTCTTC. Translation: CASSQPWDSTEQFF.